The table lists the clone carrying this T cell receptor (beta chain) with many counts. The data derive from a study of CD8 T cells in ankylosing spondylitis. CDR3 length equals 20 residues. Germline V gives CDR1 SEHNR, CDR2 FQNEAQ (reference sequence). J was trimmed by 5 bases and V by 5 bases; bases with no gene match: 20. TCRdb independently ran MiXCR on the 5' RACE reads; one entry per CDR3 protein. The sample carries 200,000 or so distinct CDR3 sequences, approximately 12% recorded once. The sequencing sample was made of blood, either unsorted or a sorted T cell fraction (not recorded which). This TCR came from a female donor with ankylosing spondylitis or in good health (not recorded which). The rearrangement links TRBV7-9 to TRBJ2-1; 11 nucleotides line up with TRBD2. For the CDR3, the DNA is TGTGCCAGCAGCCCCGGGACTAGCGGAAGTCGGCGATTAGGACACAATGAGCAGTTCTTC. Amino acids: CASSPGTSGSRRLGHNEQFF.